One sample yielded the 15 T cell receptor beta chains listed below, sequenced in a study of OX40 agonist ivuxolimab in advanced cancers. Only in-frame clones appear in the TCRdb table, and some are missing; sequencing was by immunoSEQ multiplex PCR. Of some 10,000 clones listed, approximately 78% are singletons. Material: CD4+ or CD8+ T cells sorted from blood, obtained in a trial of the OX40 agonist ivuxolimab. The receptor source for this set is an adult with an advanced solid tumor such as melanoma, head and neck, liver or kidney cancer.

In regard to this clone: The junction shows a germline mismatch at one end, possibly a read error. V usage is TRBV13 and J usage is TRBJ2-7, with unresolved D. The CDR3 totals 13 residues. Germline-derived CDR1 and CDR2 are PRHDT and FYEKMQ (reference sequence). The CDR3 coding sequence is TGTGCCAGCAGCTTTACCCGCTCCCACGAGCAGTACTTC. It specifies CASSFTRSHEQYF.

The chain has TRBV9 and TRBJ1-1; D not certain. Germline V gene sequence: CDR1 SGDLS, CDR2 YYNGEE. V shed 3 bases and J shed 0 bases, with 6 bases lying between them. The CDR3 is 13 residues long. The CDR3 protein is CASSGGVNTEAFF. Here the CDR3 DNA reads TGTGCCAGCAGCGGAGGCGTGAACACTGAAGCTTTCTTT.

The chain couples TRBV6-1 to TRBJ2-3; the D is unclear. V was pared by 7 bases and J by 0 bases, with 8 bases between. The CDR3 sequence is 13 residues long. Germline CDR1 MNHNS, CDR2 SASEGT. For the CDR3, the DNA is TGTGCCAGCACCGAAGTTAGCACAGATACGCAGTATTTT. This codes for CASTEVSTDTQYF.

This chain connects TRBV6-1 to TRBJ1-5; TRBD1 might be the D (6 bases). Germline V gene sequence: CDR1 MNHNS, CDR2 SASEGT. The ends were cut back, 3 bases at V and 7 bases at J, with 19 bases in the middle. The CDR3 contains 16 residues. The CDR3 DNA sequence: TGTGCCAGCAGTGATCCTCATTCAGGGGTTGAGCAGCCCCAGCATTTT. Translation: CASSDPHSGVEQPQHF.

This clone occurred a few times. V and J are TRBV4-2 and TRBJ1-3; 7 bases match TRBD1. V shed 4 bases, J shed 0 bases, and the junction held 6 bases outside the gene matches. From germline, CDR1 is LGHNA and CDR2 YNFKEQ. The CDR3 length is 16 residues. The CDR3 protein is CASSPRGTDSGNTIYF. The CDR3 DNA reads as TGTGCCAGCAGCCCTAGAGGGACAGACTCTGGAAACACCATATATTTT.

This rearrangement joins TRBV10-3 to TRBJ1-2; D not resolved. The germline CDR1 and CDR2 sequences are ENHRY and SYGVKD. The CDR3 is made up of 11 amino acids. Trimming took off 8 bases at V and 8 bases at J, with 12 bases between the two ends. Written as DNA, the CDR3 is TGTGCCATCTCTCCGGGTAGGGGCTACACCTTC. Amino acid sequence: CAISPGRGYTF.

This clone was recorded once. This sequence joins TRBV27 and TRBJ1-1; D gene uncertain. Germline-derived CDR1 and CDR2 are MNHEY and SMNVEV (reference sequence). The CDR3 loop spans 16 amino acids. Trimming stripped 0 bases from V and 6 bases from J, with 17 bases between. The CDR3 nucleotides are TGTGCCAGCAGTTTATCGCCAGAGGGTTCTTGGGCTGAAGCTTTCTTT. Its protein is CASSLSPEGSWAEAFF.

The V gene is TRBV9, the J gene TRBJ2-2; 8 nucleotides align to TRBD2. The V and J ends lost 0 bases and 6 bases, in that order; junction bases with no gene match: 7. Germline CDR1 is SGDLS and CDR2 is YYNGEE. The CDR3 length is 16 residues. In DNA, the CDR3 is TGTGCCAGCAGCGTAGGGCAGCGGGAGTCCCCCGGGGAGCTGTTTTTT. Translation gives CASSVGQRESPGELFF.

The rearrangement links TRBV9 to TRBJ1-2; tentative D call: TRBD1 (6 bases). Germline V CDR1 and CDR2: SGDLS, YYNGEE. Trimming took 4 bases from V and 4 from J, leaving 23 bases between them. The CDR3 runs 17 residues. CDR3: CASSPGGGTAHPYGYTF. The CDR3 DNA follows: TGTGCCAGCAGCCCTGGGGGGGGCACAGCCCATCCCTATGGCTACACCTTC. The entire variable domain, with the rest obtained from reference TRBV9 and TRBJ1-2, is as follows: DSGVTQTPKHLITATGQRVTLRCSPRSGDLSVYWYQQSLDQGLQFLIQYYNGEERAKGNILERFSAQQFPDLHSELNLSSLELGDSALYFCASSPGGGTAHPYGYTFGSGTRLTVV.

This CDR3 is CASSLMGSTEAFF. DNA of the CDR3: TGTGCCAGCAGTTTAATGGGGAGCACTGAAGCTTTCTTT. This chain connects TRBV27 to TRBJ1-1; D is undetermined. The CDR3 is 13 residues long. Germline V gives CDR1 MNHEY, CDR2 SMNVEV (reference sequence). Between the trimmed V and J ends, which lost 2 bases and 4 bases, there was a span of 8 bases.

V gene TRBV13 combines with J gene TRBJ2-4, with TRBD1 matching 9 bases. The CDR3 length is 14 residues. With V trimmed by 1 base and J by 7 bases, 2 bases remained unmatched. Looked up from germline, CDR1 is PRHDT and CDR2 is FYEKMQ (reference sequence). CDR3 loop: CASSLAGQGNIQYF. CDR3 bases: TGTGCCAGCAGCTTAGCGGGACAGGGTAACATTCAGTACTTC.

The DNA for the CDR3 is TGTGCCAGCAGCGAGGACAGGGACAACACCGGGGAGCTGTTTTTT. This gives the protein CASSEDRDNTGELFF. The rearrangement uses TRBV9 and TRBJ2-2, with 8 bases lining up with TRBD1. After removal of 3 bases from V and 2 bases from J, the junction contained 3 bases not matched to a gene. The CDR3 is 15 amino acids. The V gene's germline CDR1 is SGDLS and CDR2 YYNGEE.

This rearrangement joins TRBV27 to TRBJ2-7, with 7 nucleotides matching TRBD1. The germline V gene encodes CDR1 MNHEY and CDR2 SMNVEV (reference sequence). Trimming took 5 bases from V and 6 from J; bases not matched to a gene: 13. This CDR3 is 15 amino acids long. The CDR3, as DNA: TGTGCCAGCAGTCCGTACCTGACAGGGTCCCTCGAGCAGTACTTC. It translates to CASSPYLTGSLEQYF.

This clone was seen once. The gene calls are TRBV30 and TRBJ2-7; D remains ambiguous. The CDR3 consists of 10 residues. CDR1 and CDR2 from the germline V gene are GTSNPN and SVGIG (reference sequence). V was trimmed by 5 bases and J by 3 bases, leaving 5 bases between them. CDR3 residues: CAWGDYEQYF. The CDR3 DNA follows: TGTGCCTGGGGGGACTACGAGCAGTACTTC.

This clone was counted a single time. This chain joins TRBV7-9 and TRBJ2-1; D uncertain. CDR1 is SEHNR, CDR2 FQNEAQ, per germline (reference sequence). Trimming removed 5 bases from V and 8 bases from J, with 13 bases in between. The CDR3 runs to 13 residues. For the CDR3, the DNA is TGTGCCAGCAGCGCATCTGATAAGGATGAGCAGTTCTTC. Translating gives CASSASDKDEQFF.